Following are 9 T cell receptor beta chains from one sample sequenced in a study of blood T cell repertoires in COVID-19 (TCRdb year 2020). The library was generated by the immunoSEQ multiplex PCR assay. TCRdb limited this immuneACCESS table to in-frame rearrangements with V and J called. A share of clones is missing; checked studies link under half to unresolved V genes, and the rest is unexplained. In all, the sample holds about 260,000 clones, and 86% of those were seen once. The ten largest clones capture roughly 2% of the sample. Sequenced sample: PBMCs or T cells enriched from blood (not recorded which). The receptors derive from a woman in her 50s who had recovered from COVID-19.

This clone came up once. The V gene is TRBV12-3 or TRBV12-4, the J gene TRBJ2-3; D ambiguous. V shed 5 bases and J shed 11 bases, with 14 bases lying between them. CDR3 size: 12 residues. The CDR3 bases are TGTGCCAGCAGTCCGAGACTGTCTCTGCAGTATTTT. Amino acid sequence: CASSPRLSLQYF.

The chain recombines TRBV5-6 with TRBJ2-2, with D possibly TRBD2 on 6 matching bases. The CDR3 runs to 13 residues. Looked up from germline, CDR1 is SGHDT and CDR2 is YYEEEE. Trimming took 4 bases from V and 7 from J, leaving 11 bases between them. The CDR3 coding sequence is TGTGCCAGCAGCAAGACTAGGCTCGGGGAGCTGTTTTTT. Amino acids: CASSKTRLGELFF.

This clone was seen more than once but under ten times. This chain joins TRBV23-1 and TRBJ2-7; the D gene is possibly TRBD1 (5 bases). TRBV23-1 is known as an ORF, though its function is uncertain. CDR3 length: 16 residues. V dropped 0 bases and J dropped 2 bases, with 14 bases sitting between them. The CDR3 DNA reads TGCGCCAGCAGTCAATCGAACCCTCGACAGACCTACGAGCAGTACTTC. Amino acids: CASSQSNPRQTYEQYF.

In nucleotides, the CDR3 is TGTGCCAGCAGCTTAGGACTAGCGGGGCCTACGCAGTATTTT. Residues: CASSLGLAGPTQYF. V and J are TRBV7-9 and TRBJ2-3, with 11 nucleotides matching TRBD2. J was trimmed by 8 bases and V by 1 base; bases with no gene match: 2. Germline V gene data show CDR1 as SEHNR and CDR2 as FQNEAQ (reference sequence). This CDR3 is 14 amino acids long.

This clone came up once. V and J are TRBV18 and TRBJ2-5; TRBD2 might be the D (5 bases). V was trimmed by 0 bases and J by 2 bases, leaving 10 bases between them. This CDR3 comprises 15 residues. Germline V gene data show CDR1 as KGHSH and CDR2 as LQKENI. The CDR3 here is CASSPPADLQETQYF. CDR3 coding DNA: TGTGCCAGCTCACCACCGGCGGACTTACAAGAGACCCAGTACTTC.

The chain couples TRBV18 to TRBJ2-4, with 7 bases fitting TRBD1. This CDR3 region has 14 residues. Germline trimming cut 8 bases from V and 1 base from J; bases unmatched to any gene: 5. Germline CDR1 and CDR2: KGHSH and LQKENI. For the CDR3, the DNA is TGTGCCAGCCTGACAGGGTCGGCCAAAAACATTCAGTACTTC. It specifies CASLTGSAKNIQYF.

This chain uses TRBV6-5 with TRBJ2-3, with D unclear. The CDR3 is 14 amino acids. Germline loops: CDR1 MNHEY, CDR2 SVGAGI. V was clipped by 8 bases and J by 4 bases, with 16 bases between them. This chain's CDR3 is CASSLGSTADTQYF. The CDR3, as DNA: TGTGCCAGCTCTTTAGGTAGTACAGCAGATACGCAGTATTTT.

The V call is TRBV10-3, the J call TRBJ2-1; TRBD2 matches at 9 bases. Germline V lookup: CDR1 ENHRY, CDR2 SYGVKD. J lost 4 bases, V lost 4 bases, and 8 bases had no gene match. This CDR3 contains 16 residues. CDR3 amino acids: CAISVSREGRYNEQFF. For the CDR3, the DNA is TGTGCCATCAGTGTTTCGCGGGAGGGCCGTTACAATGAGCAGTTCTTC.

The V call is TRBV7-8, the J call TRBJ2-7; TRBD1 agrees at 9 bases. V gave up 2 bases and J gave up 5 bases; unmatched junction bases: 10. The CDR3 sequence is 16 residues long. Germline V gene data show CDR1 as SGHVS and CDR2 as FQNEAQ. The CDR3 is CASSLRAGTGSNEQYF. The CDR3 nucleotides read TGTGCCAGCAGCTTACGTGCAGGGACAGGGTCGAACGAGCAGTACTTC.